This record covers a single T cell receptor (beta chain). This specimen belongs to a study of T cells in localized non-small cell lung cancer. The CDR3 is made up of 14 amino acids. The V gene's germline CDR1 is SGHAT and CDR2 FQDESV (reference sequence). V was shortened by 1 base and J by 1 base, with 7 bases between the two germline ends. TCRdb keeps only in-frame clones here, not all; method: immunoSEQ multiplex PCR. The repertoire holds 40,000 to 65,000 clones, 70% to 90% seen once, with approximately 16% in the top ten. The sample consisted of PBMCs, taken before any cancer treatment. The rearrangement links TRBV11-1 to TRBJ1-2; D gene ambiguous. The origin of this receptor is a female donor with stage II lung adenocarcinoma. CDR3 sequence: CASSLEGLNYGYTF. In nucleotides, the CDR3 is TGTGCCAGCAGCTTAGAAGGACTTAACTATGGCTACACCTTC.